These T cell receptor beta chains were read from a single sample in a study of glioma-infiltrating T cells. One entry per CDR3 protein, called by TCRdb with MiXCR from the multiplex PCR reads. This sample has approximately 400,000 distinct CDR3 sequences, with approximately 42% found just once. The sample comprised glioma tissue, nonneoplastic brain tissue, or PBMCs (not recorded which). All receptors derive from a human donor with low-grade glioma or glioblastoma, undergoing nonglioma brain surgery, or in good health (not recorded which). Each CDR3 is given with its conserved first and last residue. D genes are given only for firm matches. The size entry is marked missing in some rows and otherwise reads once, few, many or a size class.

v_call: TRBV28
j_call: TRBJ1-2
d_call: NA
clone_size: many
cdr3_nt: TGTGCCAGCAGCCCCCCCGGGCAGGGGTTCTATGGCTACACCTTC
cdr3_aa: CASSPPGQGFYGYTF

v_call: TRBV20-1
j_call: TRBJ1-1
d_call: NA
clone_size: many
cdr3_nt: TGCAGTGCGGAGGCGGGTGAAGCTTTCTTT
cdr3_aa: CSAEAGEAFF

v_call: TRBV6-1
j_call: TRBJ2-1
d_call: NA
clone_size: few
cdr3_nt: TGTGCCAGCACTCGCCCTCTTAGCGCTAATGAGCAGTTCTTC
cdr3_aa: CASTRPLSANEQFF

v_call: TRBV29-1
j_call: TRBJ2-1
d_call: TRBD1
clone_size: NA
cdr3_nt: TGCAGCGTTGAAGAGTTACCGGGACAGGGGAGGACTCCACAGTTCTTC
cdr3_aa: CSVEELPGQGRTPQFF

v_call: TRBV14
j_call: TRBJ2-2
d_call: TRBD1
clone_size: few
cdr3_nt: TGTGCCAGCAGCGGAACAGGGGTGAAGCTGTTTTTT
cdr3_aa: CASSGTGVKLFF

v_call: TRBV24-1
j_call: TRBJ1-2
d_call: TRBD1
clone_size: few
cdr3_nt: TGTGCCACCAGTGATCAGGACAGGGGACCACAGGGCTACACCTTC
cdr3_aa: CATSDQDRGPQGYTF

v_call: TRBV7-2
j_call: TRBJ1-2
d_call: NA
clone_size: NA
cdr3_nt: TGTGCCAGCACCCCCTCGACAGTCAAGTGTGGCTACACCTTC
cdr3_aa: CASTPSTVKCGYTF

v_call: TRBV5-1
j_call: TRBJ2-7
d_call: TRBD2
clone_size: once
cdr3_nt: TGCGCCAGCAGCTCAGGGACTAGCGGGCTCTACTCCTACGAGCAGTACTTC
cdr3_aa: CASSSGTSGLYSYEQYF

v_call: TRBV12-3/TRBV12-4
j_call: TRBJ2-3
d_call: NA
clone_size: NA
cdr3_nt: TGTGCCAGCAGCCCACACCGGGACCTCCAGAGCACAGATACGCAGTATTTT
cdr3_aa: CASSPHRDLQSTDTQYF

v_call: TRBV20-1
j_call: TRBJ1-4
d_call: NA
clone_size: many
cdr3_nt: TGCAGTGCTAGTTCCCAGGGAAGGTACAAAGAAAAACTGTTTTTT
cdr3_aa: CSASSQGRYKEKLFF

v_call: TRBV20-1
j_call: TRBJ2-1
d_call: NA
clone_size: few
cdr3_nt: TGCAGTGCGCGACCTGACTCTTCCTACAATGAGCAGTTCTTC
cdr3_aa: CSARPDSSYNEQFF

v_call: TRBV3-1
j_call: TRBJ1-6
d_call: NA
clone_size: few
cdr3_nt: TGTGCCAGCAGCCAAGCCCCGGGCAGGGCGGCCTATAATTCACCCCTCCACTTT
cdr3_aa: CASSQAPGRAAYNSPLHF

v_call: TRBV4-1
j_call: TRBJ1-1
d_call: TRBD1
clone_size: NA
cdr3_nt: TGCGCCAGCAGCCACGTCGGACAGGGGGCAGTGGCTTTCTTT
cdr3_aa: CASSHVGQGAVAFF

v_call: TRBV20-1
j_call: TRBJ1-1
d_call: TRBD1
clone_size: many
cdr3_nt: TGCAGTGCTAGAGGGGAGACAGGGGGTCCTGAAGCTTTCTTT
cdr3_aa: CSARGETGGPEAFF

v_call: TRBV7-2
j_call: TRBJ2-7
d_call: TRBD1
clone_size: few
cdr3_nt: TGTGCCAGCAGCCGGGACAGCCAGAGCTCCTACGAGCAGTACTTC
cdr3_aa: CASSRDSQSSYEQYF

v_call: TRBV20-1
j_call: TRBJ2-1
d_call: NA
clone_size: NA
cdr3_nt: TGCAGTGCTGGTCCTCCGGGACTCTCTTACAATGAGCAGTTCTTC
cdr3_aa: CSAGPPGLSYNEQFF

v_call: TRBV7-8
j_call: TRBJ2-7
d_call: NA
clone_size: few
cdr3_nt: TGTGCCAGCAGCTTAGGGGTTAAAGGCGGGAACTTC
cdr3_aa: CASSLGVKGGNF

v_call: TRBV14
j_call: TRBJ2-2
d_call: NA
clone_size: few
cdr3_nt: TGTGCCAGCAGCCAAGATAGCCGGGTGCGGTTTTTT
cdr3_aa: CASSQDSRVRFF

v_call: TRBV7-9
j_call: TRBJ1-2
d_call: TRBD1
clone_size: few
cdr3_nt: TGTGCCAGCAGCGCGGGACAGCTAGATGGCTACACCTTC
cdr3_aa: CASSAGQLDGYTF

v_call: TRBV12-3/TRBV12-4
j_call: TRBJ1-6
d_call: TRBD1
clone_size: NA
cdr3_nt: TGTGCCAGCAGTTTTGAAAAGGGACAGGGCAAAAATTCACCCCTCCACTTT
cdr3_aa: CASSFEKGQGKNSPLHF

v_call: TRBV7-2
j_call: TRBJ1-1
d_call: TRBD1
clone_size: NA
cdr3_nt: TGTTCCAGCAGGTACGACAGGGTAGGAACTGAAGCTTTCTTT
cdr3_aa: CSSRYDRVGTEAFF

v_call: TRBV20-1
j_call: TRBJ2-3
d_call: TRBD2
clone_size: NA
cdr3_nt: TGCAGTGCTAGTAGCGGGAGGGCCAATATGGCAGATACGCAGTATTTT
cdr3_aa: CSASSGRANMADTQYF

v_call: TRBV6-5
j_call: TRBJ2-6
d_call: NA
clone_size: NA
cdr3_nt: TGTGCCAGCAGTTACTCGGTCGTCTCTGGGGCCAACGTCCTGACTTTC
cdr3_aa: CASSYSVVSGANVLTF

v_call: TRBV3-1
j_call: TRBJ1-1
d_call: NA
clone_size: NA
cdr3_nt: TGTGCCAGCAGCCAAGATGAAGCAGGATTAAACCTGAACACTGAAGCTTTCTTT
cdr3_aa: CASSQDEAGLNLNTEAFF

v_call: TRBV18
j_call: TRBJ2-7
d_call: TRBD2
clone_size: NA
cdr3_nt: TGTGCCAGCTCACCGGGACTAGCGGGGCTACGCTCCTACGAGCAGTACTTC
cdr3_aa: CASSPGLAGLRSYEQYF

v_call: TRBV28
j_call: TRBJ2-1
d_call: NA
clone_size: NA
cdr3_nt: TGTGCCAGCAGACCCCCCAGCGACAATGAGCAGTTCTTC
cdr3_aa: CASRPPSDNEQFF

v_call: TRBV28
j_call: TRBJ2-3
d_call: NA
clone_size: NA
cdr3_nt: TGTGCCAGCAGTTTGTCCTCCCTCGGGGATACGCAGTATTTT
cdr3_aa: CASSLSSLGDTQYF

v_call: TRBV6-1
j_call: TRBJ1-5
d_call: NA
clone_size: few
cdr3_nt: TGTGCCAGCAGGTACGGGCTGTATAGCAATCAGCCCCAGCATTTT
cdr3_aa: CASRYGLYSNQPQHF

v_call: TRBV3-1
j_call: TRBJ2-1
d_call: NA
clone_size: NA
cdr3_nt: TGTGCCAGCAGCCAAAGATCTCAGGGCTGGAACAATGAGCAGTTCTTC
cdr3_aa: CASSQRSQGWNNEQFF

v_call: TRBV20-1
j_call: TRBJ2-3
d_call: TRBD2
clone_size: NA
cdr3_nt: TGCAGTGCCCTATTACTAGCGGGGGCTGGAGATACGCAGTATTTT
cdr3_aa: CSALLLAGAGDTQYF

v_call: TRBV4-3
j_call: TRBJ2-7
d_call: TRBD2
clone_size: NA
cdr3_nt: TGCGCCAGCAGCCAAAGGTTAGACGGGCGGGAGGCCTACGAGCAGTACTTC
cdr3_aa: CASSQRLDGREAYEQYF

v_call: TRBV7-9
j_call: TRBJ2-7
d_call: NA
clone_size: NA
cdr3_nt: TGTGCCAGCACCCGAACAGGGACGGGCGAGCAGAACTTC
cdr3_aa: CASTRTGTGEQNF

v_call: TRBV4-2
j_call: TRBJ2-5
d_call: TRBD2
clone_size: NA
cdr3_nt: TGTGCCAGCAGCCAGGAGCCGGGGGGTCAGGAGGAGCGGTTCTTC
cdr3_aa: CASSQEPGGQEERFF

v_call: TRBV4-2
j_call: TRBJ2-1
d_call: TRBD1
clone_size: few
cdr3_nt: TGTGCCAGCAGCTTTTGGGACAGGGGGTACAATGAGCAGTTCTTC
cdr3_aa: CASSFWDRGYNEQFF

v_call: TRBV27
j_call: TRBJ1-1
d_call: NA
clone_size: NA
cdr3_nt: TGTGCCAGCAGTTCTTTTTCGACCGGGGCCACCCCTGGTGAAGCTTTCTTT
cdr3_aa: CASSSFSTGATPGEAFF

v_call: TRBV6-2/TRBV6-3
j_call: TRBJ2-7
d_call: NA
clone_size: many
cdr3_nt: TGTGCCAGCAGTCCGGGCCGCTCCTACGAGCAGTACTTC
cdr3_aa: CASSPGRSYEQYF

v_call: TRBV4-3
j_call: TRBJ2-3
d_call: NA
clone_size: few
cdr3_nt: TGCGCCAGCAGCCTAACCCCCGCAGGGGGCACAGATACGCAGTATTTT
cdr3_aa: CASSLTPAGGTDTQYF

v_call: TRBV6-2/TRBV6-3
j_call: TRBJ1-5
d_call: TRBD1
clone_size: many
cdr3_nt: TGTGCCAGCACCGACAGGGTAGCAAATCAGCCCCAGCATTTT
cdr3_aa: CASTDRVANQPQHF

v_call: TRBV5-1
j_call: TRBJ2-5
d_call: NA
clone_size: few
cdr3_nt: TGCGCCAGCAGCTTGGTTACAGCTCAAGAGACCCAGTACTTC
cdr3_aa: CASSLVTAQETQYF

v_call: TRBV20-1
j_call: TRBJ2-2
d_call: TRBD2
clone_size: many
cdr3_nt: TGCAGTGCTTCCACGACTAGCGGGAGAAATACCGGGGAGCTGTTTTTT
cdr3_aa: CSASTTSGRNTGELFF

v_call: TRBV28
j_call: TRBJ2-1
d_call: TRBD1
clone_size: NA
cdr3_nt: TGTGCCAGCAGGAGCTCGGACAGGGGCTCCTACAATGAGCAGTTCTTC
cdr3_aa: CASRSSDRGSYNEQFF

v_call: TRBV6-6
j_call: TRBJ2-5
d_call: NA
clone_size: many
cdr3_nt: TGTGCCAGCAGTTACACGACAGGTCAAGAGACCCAGTACTTC
cdr3_aa: CASSYTTGQETQYF

v_call: TRBV20-1
j_call: TRBJ1-1
d_call: NA
clone_size: NA
cdr3_nt: TGCAGTGCTAGAAGACGCCTGAACACTGAAGCTTTCTTT
cdr3_aa: CSARRRLNTEAFF

v_call: TRBV20-1
j_call: TRBJ2-3
d_call: NA
clone_size: many
cdr3_nt: TGCAGTGCTAAAAAGGGGACGGCCACAGATACGCAGTATTTT
cdr3_aa: CSAKKGTATDTQYF

v_call: TRBV6-1
j_call: TRBJ1-2
d_call: NA
clone_size: NA
cdr3_nt: TGTGCCAGCAGTCTTCCGGGCTTCTATTATGGCTACACCTTC
cdr3_aa: CASSLPGFYYGYTF

v_call: TRBV2
j_call: TRBJ2-1
d_call: NA
clone_size: NA
cdr3_nt: TGTGCCAGCAGTGTCCGAGCCAGTAGCTCCTACAATGAGCAGTTCTTC
cdr3_aa: CASSVRASSSYNEQFF

v_call: TRBV20-1
j_call: TRBJ2-1
d_call: NA
clone_size: NA
cdr3_nt: TGCAGTGCTAGGTCCCGGGGTTTTTCCTACAATGAGCAGTTCTTC
cdr3_aa: CSARSRGFSYNEQFF

v_call: TRBV18
j_call: TRBJ2-7
d_call: NA
clone_size: NA
cdr3_nt: TGTGCCAGCTCACCACCAGTTTCCTACGAGCAGTACTTC
cdr3_aa: CASSPPVSYEQYF

v_call: TRBV3-1
j_call: TRBJ2-1
d_call: NA
clone_size: NA
cdr3_nt: TGTGCCAGCAGCCAGGTCCTACTTGAGAAGTTCTTC
cdr3_aa: CASSQVLLEKFF

v_call: TRBV4-1
j_call: TRBJ1-3
d_call: NA
clone_size: NA
cdr3_nt: TGCGCCAGCAGCCAAAATAGGGAGGGGACCCCCAACACCATATATTTT
cdr3_aa: CASSQNREGTPNTIYF

v_call: TRBV6-2/TRBV6-3
j_call: TRBJ1-5
d_call: TRBD1
clone_size: many
cdr3_nt: TGTGCCAGCAACGACAGGGTTCTAGAGCCCCAGCATTTT
cdr3_aa: CASNDRVLEPQHF

v_call: TRBV6-2/TRBV6-3
j_call: TRBJ2-5
d_call: TRBD1
clone_size: NA
cdr3_nt: TGTGCCAGCAGTTCGGTACTGGACAGGGAGAGAACCCAGTACTTC
cdr3_aa: CASSSVLDRERTQYF

v_call: TRBV3-1
j_call: TRBJ2-1
d_call: NA
clone_size: NA
cdr3_nt: TGTGCCAGCAGCCAGGACCCGTCCCCATACAATGAGCAGTTCTTC
cdr3_aa: CASSQDPSPYNEQFF

v_call: TRBV24-1
j_call: TRBJ1-2
d_call: NA
clone_size: NA
cdr3_nt: TGTGCCACCAGTGATGGTGCCTCCTATGGCTACACCTTC
cdr3_aa: CATSDGASYGYTF

v_call: TRBV18
j_call: TRBJ2-3
d_call: NA
clone_size: few
cdr3_nt: TGTGCCAGCTCACCCGCAGGGATCAGGATTAACACAGATACGCAGTATTTT
cdr3_aa: CASSPAGIRINTDTQYF

v_call: TRBV2
j_call: TRBJ1-2
d_call: NA
clone_size: few
cdr3_nt: TGTGCCAGCAGTGAAGCGGCAGGGGTTGAAGGCTACACCTTC
cdr3_aa: CASSEAAGVEGYTF

v_call: TRBV27
j_call: TRBJ2-1
d_call: TRBD2
clone_size: many
cdr3_nt: TGTGCCAGCAGCCACACTAGCGGCCCCTACAATGAGCAGTTCTTC
cdr3_aa: CASSHTSGPYNEQFF